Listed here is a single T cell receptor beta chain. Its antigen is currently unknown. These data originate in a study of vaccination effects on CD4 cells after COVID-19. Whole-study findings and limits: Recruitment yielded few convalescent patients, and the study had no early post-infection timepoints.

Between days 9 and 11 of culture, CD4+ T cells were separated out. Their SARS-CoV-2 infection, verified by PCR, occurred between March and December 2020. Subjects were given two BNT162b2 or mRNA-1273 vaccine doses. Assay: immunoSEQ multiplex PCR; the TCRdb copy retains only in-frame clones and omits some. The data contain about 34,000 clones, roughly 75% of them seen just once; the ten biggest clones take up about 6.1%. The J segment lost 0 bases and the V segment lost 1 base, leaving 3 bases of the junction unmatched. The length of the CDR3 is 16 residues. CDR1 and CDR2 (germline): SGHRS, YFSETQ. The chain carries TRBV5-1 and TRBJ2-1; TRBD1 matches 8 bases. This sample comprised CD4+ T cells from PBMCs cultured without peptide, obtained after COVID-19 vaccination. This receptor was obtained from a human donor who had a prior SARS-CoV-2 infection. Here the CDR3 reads CASSLQGAPSYNEQFF. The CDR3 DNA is TGCGCCAGCAGCTTGCAGGGGGCCCCCTCCTACAATGAGCAGTTCTTC.